The T cell receptor beta chain described here comes from a study of cytotoxic CD8 clonotypes in ibrutinib-treated CLL (dated by TCRdb to the early 2020s). About the study as a whole: The cohort had ten to twelve relapsed/refractory and around 16 treatment-naive patients; some 17 were IGHV unmutated. Responses were partial in approximately 24 patients and complete in 2; after median about 5.5 years follow-up, about 15 stayed in remission and 12 progressed. Samples at response were collected after a median of 12 months of treatment, with a range of about 6 to 36 months. An average of about 250,000 productive templates and 94,082 productive rearrangements was obtained per sample. Longitudinal samples were available for about 30% of the 86 trial participants. Cryopreserved peripheral blood mononuclear cells were collected before treatment, at response, and at either disease progression or sustained remission.

For TCR beta library preparation, around 1.8 micrograms of genomic DNA were extracted from the cryopreserved PBMCs. Longitudinal blood samples from CLL patients on ibrutinib monotherapy underwent high-throughput TCR beta sequencing. Patients were enrolled in a phase 2 open-label single-center ibrutinib monotherapy trial. From cysteine to phenylalanine, the CDR3 is 19 amino acids long. CDR3 DNA only is kept here, 57 bases in frame from base 1. CDR1 is given as LNHDA and CDR2 as SQIVND, both from the germline V gene (reference sequence). V is pruned by 1 base and J by 4 bases, leaving 12 bases of the junction without a gene match. What the work shows at the level of the full study, not this receptor alone: An increase in clonality was observed at ibrutinib response, with clonality remaining stable during sustained remission and falling back toward baseline at progression. Lymph node repertoires were not examined, and the timing of sampling was not matched between patients in sustained remission and those whose disease progressed. Public clonotypes were found to be uncommon and were observed to contract or remain stable during treatment; the increase in clonality was shown to reflect expansion of private clonotypes at ibrutinib response. Baseline clonality was found to be higher than that of age-matched healthy donors and was strongly correlated with circulating CD8+ T-cell counts.

On this clone: It has no known antigen specificity. No base quality values were provided; no much bigger clone lies one nucleotide off.

On a MiSeq, deep resolution sequencing aimed for a depth between 1 in 1 million and 1 in 200,000 T cells, with each clonotype covered approximately 9.8x on average. TCR beta libraries were generated with the immunoSEQ hsTCRB Kit. As for how the authors treated the data: ImmunoSEQ Data Assistant and ImmunoSEQ Analyzer were used for data analysis, and V, D and J genes were assigned according to IMGT definitions. Clonality was computed as one minus normalized Shannon entropy of productive rearrangement frequencies, ranging from 0 to 1. Public clonotype analysis was restricted to overrepresented clonotypes comprising at least 0.05% of each patient's repertoire. Repertoires from 10 to 15 age-matched healthy donors in immuneACCESS were used as clonality controls. Held by TCRdb, this immuneACCESS table contains in-frame sequences only and omits some clones. Under half of the omission traces to an unresolved V gene where checked; the cause of the rest is unknown. V and J calls and clone size follow that table, whereas D and trimming were derived from the DNA. The sample has about 30,000 clones on record, less than 75% of them singletons. The top ten clones comprise roughly 5.1% of the sample.

The V and J segments used are TRBV19 and TRBJ2-6; TRBD2 aligns with 8 central bases. The sample here was PBMCs, taken before ibrutinib treatment. The receptor's source is a human donor with chronic lymphocytic leukemia. The CDR3 reads as follows: CASSIGGGRRVGGANVLTF. The DNA reads as follows: TGTGCCAGTAGTATAGGCGGGGGGCGGCGTGTAGGGGGGGCCAACGTCCTGACTTTC. Joined to the reference TRBV19 and TRBJ2-6 proteins, this CDR3 gives the full variable domain: DGGITQSPKYLFRKEGQNVTLSCEQNLNHDAMYWYRQDPGQGLRLIYYSQIVNDFQKGDIAEGYSVSREKKESFPLTVTSAQKNPTAFYLCASSIGGGRRVGGANVLTFGAGSRLTVL.